These T cell receptor beta chains were read from a single sample in a study of cytomegalovirus exposure and HLA in healthy donors. Clones were read by immunoSEQ multiplex PCR, and TCRdb kept only the in-frame ones, dropping some. Among some 140,000 clones listed, 74% were seen once. Sequencing used PBMCs. These receptors were collected from a young man in good health and CMV-seronegative. The CDR3 runs from the conserved cysteine through the conserved F or W. A D gene is named only where the DNA matches it firmly. The size of a clone is reported for some rows only, either as once, few or many, or as a class for expanded clones.

CDR3	DNA	J	length	size	V	D
CASKRGGINEKLFF	TGTGCCAGCAAGAGAGGGGGCATTAATGAAAAACTGTTTTTT	TRBJ1-4	14	NA	TRBV6-5	TRBD1
CASSLGLDYQETQYF	TGTGCCAGCAGCTTGGGGTTGGACTACCAAGAGACCCAGTACTTC	TRBJ2-5	15	NA	TRBV7-9	NA
CASSVLAASTDTQYF	TGTGCCAGCAGCGTACTAGCGGCTAGCACAGATACGCAGTATTTT	TRBJ2-3	15	NA	TRBV7-2	TRBD2
CASSLVRTSGGGKPFF	TGCGCCAGCAGCTTGGTTCGTACTAGCGGGGGGGGGAAGCCGTTCTTC	TRBJ2-1	16	NA	TRBV5-1	TRBD2
CAWIGTADTQYF	TGTGCCTGGATCGGGACTGCAGATACGCAGTATTTT	TRBJ2-3	12	NA	TRBV30	NA
CASSPRLAGNLNEQFF	TGTGCCAGCAGCCCGAGACTAGCGGGGAACCTCAATGAGCAGTTCTTC	TRBJ2-1	16	NA	TRBV11-3	TRBD2
CASSRSGTSTRDTGELFF	TGTGCCAGCAGCAGAAGCGGGACATCGACGAGGGACACCGGGGAGCTGTTTTTT	TRBJ2-2	18	NA	TRBV13	NA
CASSPHGRGVRYEQYF	TGTGCCAGCAGCCCCCACGGGCGGGGGGTACGCTACGAGCAGTACTTC	TRBJ2-7	16	few	TRBV11-2	TRBD2
CASTVRGDSNQPQHF	TGTGCCAGTACCGTACGGGGTGATAGCAATCAGCCCCAGCATTTT	TRBJ1-5	15	NA	TRBV19	NA
CSVEDTGVYEQYF	TGCAGCGTTGAAGACACAGGGGTATACGAGCAGTACTTC	TRBJ2-7	13	NA	TRBV29-1	TRBD1
CASSDPGGRETQYF	TGTGCCAGCAGTGACCCCGGGGGGCGAGAGACCCAGTACTTC	TRBJ2-5	14	NA	TRBV6-1	NA
CASSVGGGIKGAFF	TGTGCCAGCAGTGTTGGGGGGGGTATTAAGGGAGCTTTCTTT	TRBJ1-1	14	NA	TRBV6-1	NA
CASRLSRFSGANVLTF	TGCGCCAGCAGATTGTCGAGGTTCTCTGGGGCCAACGTCCTGACTTTC	TRBJ2-6	16	NA	TRBV5-1	NA
CASSFKGQGSSYEQYF	TGTGCCAGCAGTTTCAAAGGTCAGGGGTCCTCCTACGAGCAGTACTTC	TRBJ2-7	16	NA	TRBV28	NA